Shown below are 30 T cell receptor beta chains from a single sample sequenced in a study of OX40 agonist ivuxolimab in advanced cancers. The data were produced by immunoSEQ multiplex PCR, yet TCRdb's version contains in-frame clones alone and is incomplete. The sample gives tens of thousands of clones, 84% of which show up once; about 9.4% is in the top ten. Specimen: CD4+ or CD8+ T cells sorted from blood, collected in a trial of the OX40 agonist ivuxolimab. All receptors derive from an adult with an advanced solid tumor such as melanoma, head and neck, liver or kidney cancer.

The chain links TRBV7-9 to TRBJ2-3; TRBD1 aligns across 7 bases. This CDR3 has 16 amino acids. In germline, CDR1 is SEHNR, CDR2 FQNEAQ (reference sequence). The V segment lost 1 base and the J segment 4 bases; nucleotides outside the gene matches: 8. DNA of the CDR3: TGTGCCAGCAGCTTAGTAAAGACAGGGATTGCAGATACGCAGTATTTT. The encoded protein is CASSLVKTGIADTQYF.

The CDR3 spells CASREDVLLPHEQFF. The CDR3 DNA reads as TGTGCCAGCAGGGAGGACGTACTACTCCCCCATGAGCAGTTCTTC. The V gene is TRBV25-1, the J gene TRBJ2-1; tentative D call: TRBD2 (5 bases). V shed 6 bases and J shed 8 bases, with 20 bases lying between them. The CDR3 has 15 residues. Germline V gene lookup returns CDR1 MGHDK and CDR2 SYGVNS.

This clone was recorded once. The chain is built from TRBV5-6 and TRBJ1-6; D is perhaps TRBD1 (5 bases). Trimming left V 1 base short and J 4 bases short, with 9 bases between. CDR3 length equals 15 residues. Per the germline V gene, CDR1 is SGHDT and CDR2 is YYEEEE. The CDR3 region is CASSLRSGYNSPLHF. The CDR3 nucleotides are TGTGCCAGCAGCTTGCGGTCAGGGTATAATTCACCCCTCCACTTT.

The V call is TRBV28, the J call TRBJ2-2; the D is unclear. This CDR3 region has 11 residues. Germline V lookup: CDR1 MDHEN, CDR2 SYDVKM. V was pared by 3 bases and J by 16 bases, with 12 bases between. Here the CDR3 reads CASSLGWGWFF. DNA for the CDR3: TGTGCCAGCAGTTTGGGGTGGGGATGGTTTTTT. Together with reference TRBV28 and TRBJ2-2, the CDR3 gives the full variable domain: DVKVTQSSRYLVKRTGEKVFLECVQDMDHENMFWYRQDPGLGLRLIYFSYDVKMKEKGDIPEGYSVSREKKERFSLILESASTNQTSMYLCASSLGWGWFFGEGSRLTVL.

The CDR3 loop reads CASSVATGRTEAFF. The CDR3 nucleotides read TGTGCCAGCAGCGTGGCGACAGGGCGGACTGAAGCTTTCTTT. The chain joins TRBV5-6 to TRBJ1-1; 7 positions agree with TRBD1. The length of the CDR3 is 14 residues. V dropped 4 bases and J dropped 5; count of bases not matched to a gene: 8. Looked up from germline, CDR1 is SGHDT and CDR2 is YYEEEE.

V gene TRBV19 combines with J gene TRBJ1-2, with 9 bases matching TRBD1. This CDR3 contains 13 residues. After removal of 5 bases from V and 4 bases from J, the junction contained 2 bases not matched to a gene. Germline values: CDR1 LNHDA, CDR2 SQIVND (reference sequence). The CDR3 DNA sequence: TGTGCCAGTAGTGGACAGGGGATCTATGGCTACACCTTC. Its translation: CASSGQGIYGYTF.

CDR3 DNA: TGTGCCAGCAGTTTAAGATCTAGCGGGGGGGGAGATACGCAGTATTTT. This encodes CASSLRSSGGGDTQYF. The chain recombines TRBV27 with TRBJ2-3, with 12 nucleotides matching TRBD2. Germline values: CDR1 MNHEY, CDR2 SMNVEV (reference sequence). CDR3 length: 16 residues. Trimming cost V 2 bases and J 5 bases; bases outside gene matches: 5.

This chain connects TRBV4-3 to TRBJ2-2; a weak D match, TRBD1 (6 bases). The CDR3 has 16 amino acids. Trimming shortened V by 4 bases and J by 1 base, and 13 bases separated the two germline ends. CDR1 LGHNA and CDR2 YSLEER come from the germline V gene. CDR3 residues: CASSPYLTGNTGELFF. The CDR3 DNA reads as TGCGCCAGCAGCCCCTACCTGACAGGGAACACCGGGGAGCTGTTTTTT.

The chain carries TRBV27 and TRBJ2-5; TRBD1 matches 7 bases. V was clipped by 0 bases and J by 3 bases; unmatched bases: 7. The CDR3 covers 16 residues. The germline V gene encodes CDR1 MNHEY and CDR2 SMNVEV (reference sequence). Here the CDR3 DNA reads TGTGCCAGCAGTTTATCGATGGGGCAGGGGGAAGAGACCCAGTACTTC. Encoded protein: CASSLSMGQGEETQYF.

The genes are TRBV4-3 and TRBJ2-7, with D perhaps matching TRBD1 or TRBD2 (5 bases each). Germline V CDR1 and CDR2: LGHNA, YSLEER. The length of the CDR3 is 15 residues. V gave up 3 bases and J gave up 2 bases, with 14 bases separating them. In DNA form, the CDR3 reads TGCGCCAGCAGCCAGGGGACCGCCGGGGCCTACGAGCAGTACTTC. Amino acids: CASSQGTAGAYEQYF.

V and J are TRBV11-2 and TRBJ2-5; 10 bases line up with TRBD2. This CDR3 spans 14 amino acids. CDR1 is SGHAT, CDR2 FQNNGV, per germline. J lost 5 bases, V lost 5 bases, and 5 bases had no gene match. CDR3 loop: CASSPTSGDETQYF. For the CDR3, the DNA is TGTGCCAGCAGCCCCACTAGCGGGGATGAGACCCAGTACTTC.

The V and J genes are TRBV7-2 and TRBJ1-1; the D is unclear. Trimming pared 3 bases from V and 4 bases from J, leaving 6 bases between. The CDR3 totals 12 residues. The germline gives CDR1 SGHTA, CDR2 FQGNSA. CDR3 DNA sequence: TGTGCCAGCAGCTTTCAGAGCACTGAAGCTTTCTTT. Its protein product is CASSFQSTEAFF.

This clone was counted only a few times. This chain links TRBV2 with TRBJ1-2; TRBD1 matches at 7 bases. The CDR3 totals 14 residues. Looked up from germline, CDR1 is SNHLY and CDR2 is FYNNEI. V was clipped by 8 bases and J by 1 base; unmatched bases: 7. CDR3 nucleotide sequence: TGTGCCAGCGCCGAGGACAGGCTTAACTATGGCTACACCTTC. It yields the protein CASAEDRLNYGYTF.

The chain combines TRBV5-4 with TRBJ2-1, with 7 bases fitting TRBD1. CDR1 SGHNT and CDR2 YYREEE come from the germline V gene (reference sequence). The ends lost 4 bases at V and 6 bases at J; junction bases unmatched: 4. CDR3 length: 13 amino acids. The CDR3 DNA reads as TGTGCCAGCAGCGTGACAGGGAGCAATGAGCAGTTCTTC. Protein: CASSVTGSNEQFF.

This CDR3 reads CASSIYSGDTQHF. The CDR3 nucleotides read TGTGCCAGTAGTATTTACTCAGGGGACACCCAGCATTTT. The chain combines TRBV19 with TRBJ1-5; possible D gene TRBD1, 6 bases. Trimming took off 3 bases at V and 11 bases at J, with 14 bases between the two ends. Germline V gives CDR1 LNHDA, CDR2 SQIVND (reference sequence). The CDR3 covers 13 residues.

In regard to this clone: A much larger clone sits a single nucleotide away, making a read error possible. DNA for the CDR3: TGTGCCATCAGCCCCGTGTCAGGGACGGGCAACTATGGCTACACCTTC. Translation: CAISPVSGTGNYGYTF. The chain is built from TRBV10-3 and TRBJ1-2, with D possibly TRBD1 on 5 matching bases. The CDR3 is 16 residues long. Per germline, CDR1 ENHRY and CDR2 SYGVKD. The V end lost 6 bases, the J end lost 2 bases, and 19 bases lay between the germline ends.

The chain uses TRBV7-2 and TRBJ2-7; D is possibly TRBD2 (6 bases). Per germline, CDR1 SGHTA and CDR2 FQGNSA. The CDR3 length is 13 residues. V lost 0 bases to trimming and J lost 4 bases, with 7 bases between them. The CDR3 sequence: CASSLAGGYEQYF. DNA for the CDR3: TGTGCCAGCAGCTTAGCCGGGGGATACGAGCAGTACTTC.

This chain connects TRBV4-1 to TRBJ1-5; D not resolved. The V gene lost 4 bases and the J gene lost 6 bases, with 10 bases spanning the gap. Germline values: CDR1 MGHRA, CDR2 YSYEKL. This CDR3 region has 13 residues. CDR3 in amino acids: CASSRDGGQPQHF. The CDR3 DNA sequence: TGCGCCAGCAGCCGAGACGGAGGTCAGCCCCAGCATTTT.

With regard to this clone: Germline and junction disagree at one end, which may indicate a read error. The V and J genes are TRBV10-2 and TRBJ2-5, with 8 bases lining up with TRBD1. Germline CDR1 is WSHSY and CDR2 is SAAADI. This CDR3 region has 14 residues. CDR3: CASCDRGREETQYF. DNA for the CDR3: TGCGCCAGCTGTGACAGGGGTCGGGAAGAGACCCAGTACTTC.

This clone was counted only a few times. The V gene is TRBV11-2, the J gene TRBJ2-7; D is ambiguous. V was pared by 5 bases and J by 0 bases, with 23 bases between. The germline CDR1 and CDR2 sequences are SGHAT and FQNNGV. CDR3 length: 18 residues. The CDR3 DNA sequence: TGTGCCAGCAGCCCTATAGGACGGCGACGCCGGAGCTCCTACGAGCAGTACTTC. Translating it yields CASSPIGRRRRSSYEQYF.

The chain joins TRBV2 to TRBJ1-1, with a weak D call TRBD1 (6 bases). V lost 7 bases and J 5 bases, leaving 20 bases between the germline ends. Per germline, CDR1 SNHLY and CDR2 FYNNEI. CDR3 size: 15 residues. The DNA for the CDR3 is TGTGCCAGCACTCAAGGGGGGGCTCGAGGGACTGAAGCTTTCTTT. Translation: CASTQGGARGTEAFF.

The chain joins TRBV15 to TRBJ1-3, with 7 bases fitting TRBD1. J gave up 0 bases and V 4 bases, and 3 bases lay outside the gene matches. This CDR3 has 15 amino acids. Germline V lookup: CDR1 LNHNV, CDR2 YYDKDF (reference sequence). The chain's CDR3 is CATSIDRDSGNTIYF. CDR3 coding DNA: TGTGCCACCAGCATTGACAGGGACTCTGGAAACACCATATATTTT.

The V and J genes are TRBV5-4 and TRBJ1-6; D is unclear. CDR1 is SGHNT and CDR2 is YYREEE in the germline V gene (reference sequence). Trimming stripped 4 bases from V and 5 bases from J, with 13 bases between. The CDR3 is 15 amino acids. The CDR3 DNA reads TGTGCCAGCAGCAAGGATACAGTAGATAATTCACCCCTCCACTTT. As protein: CASSKDTVDNSPLHF.

The genes are TRBV10-2 and TRBJ2-7, with D perhaps matching TRBD2 (5 bases). Trimming took off 8 bases at V and 0 bases at J, with 11 bases between the two ends. The CDR3 loop spans 13 amino acids. Germline CDR1 is WSHSY and CDR2 is SAAADI. The CDR3 reads CASHRGSSYEQYF. In DNA, the CDR3 is TGCGCCAGCCACAGAGGGAGCTCCTACGAGCAGTACTTC.

The rearrangement uses TRBV9 and TRBJ1-3; 7 bases line up with TRBD1. Germline CDR1 reads SGDLS; CDR2 reads YYNGEE. CDR3 size: 16 residues. V lost 4 bases to trimming and J lost 0 bases; unmatched junction nucleotides: 7. The CDR3 here is CASSSRTGYSGNTIYF. The CDR3 bases are TGTGCCAGCAGCTCGCGGACAGGATACTCTGGAAACACCATATATTTT. The full variable domain, its missing parts supplied by reference TRBV9 and TRBJ1-3, is DSGVTQTPKHLITATGQRVTLRCSPRSGDLSVYWYQQSLDQGLQFLIQYYNGEERAKGNILERFSAQQFPDLHSELNLSSLELGDSALYFCASSSRTGYSGNTIYFGEGSWLTVV.

The J gene is TRBJ2-5, the V gene TRBV11-3; D is possibly TRBD2 (5 bases). The DNA matches TRBJ2-7 better at its end, which makes the J call doubtful. The V gene's germline CDR1 is SGHNT and CDR2 YENEEA. The CDR3 has 14 residues. CDR3 loop: CASSLLGRDYEQYF. The CDR3 nucleotides are TGTGCCAGCAGCTTGTTAGGGAGAGACTACGAGCAGTACTTC.

This sequence joins TRBV13 and TRBJ1-1, with D possibly TRBD1 on 5 matching bases. V was shortened by 8 bases and J by 0 bases, with 19 bases between the two germline ends. The germline CDR1 and CDR2 sequences are PRHDT and FYEKMQ (reference sequence). The CDR3 length is 16 residues. The CDR3: CASRGPSGELNTEAFF. CDR3 DNA sequence: TGTGCCAGCCGAGGCCCTTCGGGGGAGCTGAACACTGAAGCTTTCTTT. Full variable domain (rest looked up from reference TRBV13 and TRBJ1-1): AAGVIQSPRHLIKEKRETATLKCYPIPRHDTVYWYQQGPGQDPQFLISFYEKMQSDKGSIPDRFSAQQFSDYHSELNMSSLELGDSALYFCASRGPSGELNTEAFFGQGTRLTVV.

Points on this clone: One end of the junction does not line up with germline, which may come from a read error. The same CDR3 can be traced to other DNA sequences in this sample. The V and J genes are TRBV5-1 and TRBJ1-6; D is unresolved. This CDR3 has 19 amino acids. CDR1 and CDR2 from the germline V gene are SGHRS and YFSETQ. For the CDR3, the DNA is TGCGCCAGCAGCTTGGCCACCTTTGCCAGCGACGCGAGGGATTCGCCCCTCCACTTT. Its translation: CASSLATFASDARDSPLHF. Based on the CDR3 plus reference TRBV5-1 and TRBJ1-6, the full variable domain is KAGVTQTPRYLIKTRGQQVTLSCSPISGHRSVSWYQQTPGQGLQFLFEYFSETQRNKGNFPGRFSGRQFSNSRSEMNVSTLELGDSALYLCASSLATFASDARDSPLHFGNGTRLTVT.

This chain uses TRBV7-9 with TRBJ2-3, with unresolved D. V lost 5 bases, J lost 3 bases, and 6 bases lay in between. There are 12 residues in the CDR3. Germline CDR1 and CDR2: SEHNR and FQNEAQ (reference sequence). The CDR3 DNA reads TGTGCCAGCAGCCTCCGGACAGATACGCAGTATTTT. Translation: CASSLRTDTQYF.

The chain uses TRBV4-3 and TRBJ2-2; unclear D gene. The germline CDR1 and CDR2 sequences are LGHNA and YSLEER. CDR3 length: 15 amino acids. V lost 4 bases and J 6 bases, leaving 15 bases between the germline ends. This chain's CDR3 is CASSPSTLGSGELFF. In nucleotides, the CDR3 is TGCGCCAGCAGCCCTTCTACTCTGGGATCCGGGGAGCTGTTTTTT.